One and the same sample provided the 30 T cell receptor beta chains below, sequenced in a study of identical twins. From the 5' RACE reads, TCRdb called clonotypes with MiXCR, one entry per CDR3 protein. The repertoire holds some 760,000 distinct CDR3 sequences, 15% to 20% seen once, with roughly 14% in the top ten. These data were also filed under a second study, of T cells expressing NK-cell markers.

The sequencing sample was made of PBMCs. These receptors all stem from a woman in her late teens or twenties in good health.

The chain is built from TRBV5-6 and TRBJ2-7, with D possibly being TRBD1 (5 bases). The CDR3 totals 13 residues. CDR1 and CDR2 (germline): SGHDT, YYEEEE. Trimming left V 4 bases short and J 6 bases short, with 14 bases between. CDR3: CASSPQGVVEQYF. For the CDR3, the DNA is TGTGCCAGCAGCCCCCAAGGGGTAGTCGAGCAGTACTTC.

The V gene is TRBV6-1, the J gene TRBJ2-1, with TRBD2 matching 8 bases. Germline V gene sequence: CDR1 MNHNS, CDR2 SASEGT. V lost 6 bases and J lost 2; bases outside the gene matches: 9. CDR3 length: 16 amino acids. CDR3 sequence: CASRPLLRGAYNEQFF. The CDR3 DNA sequence: TGTGCCAGCAGGCCCCTCTTGCGGGGGGCCTACAATGAGCAGTTCTTC.

This clonotype appeared once. V usage is TRBV20-1 and J usage is TRBJ2-1; 8 bases align to TRBD1. Trimming took 5 bases from V and 0 from J; bases not matched to a gene: 3. CDR3 size: 14 residues. Germline values: CDR1 DFQATT, CDR2 SNEGSKA (reference sequence). The CDR3 is CSAPGGGSYNEQFF. The CDR3 nucleotides read TGCAGTGCTCCAGGGGGCGGCTCCTACAATGAGCAGTTCTTC.

In its sample, this clonotype was seen a few times. The J gene is TRBJ2-1, the V gene TRBV20-1, with 10 bases fitting TRBD1. This CDR3 has 15 amino acids. Germline CDR1 is DFQATT and CDR2 is SNEGSKA (reference sequence). J was trimmed by 4 bases and V by 6 bases; bases with no gene match: 9. The CDR3 loop is CSAQTGTGDYNEQFF. DNA of the CDR3: TGCAGTGCACAGACCGGGACAGGGGATTACAATGAGCAGTTCTTC.

This clonotype was observed a handful of times. The chain couples TRBV5-1 to TRBJ2-1; D is uncertain. There are 14 residues in the CDR3. CDR1 is SGHRS, CDR2 YFSETQ, per germline. The V and J ends lost 4 bases and 5 bases respectively, with 13 bases between them. CDR3 in DNA: TGCGCCAGCAGCCCGAGAGACACGGACAATGAGCAGTTCTTC. Translating it yields CASSPRDTDNEQFF.

This clonotype was found many times. V gene TRBV15 combines with J gene TRBJ2-3; 9 positions match TRBD1. Germline CDR1 and CDR2: LNHNV and YYDKDF (reference sequence). CDR3 length: 15 residues. V gave up 3 bases and J gave up 6 bases; unmatched junction bases: 7. CDR3 DNA sequence: TGTGCCACCAGCAGCCGGGACAGGGTGAGCGATACGCAGTATTTT. Translating it yields CATSSRDRVSDTQYF.

The chain joins TRBV15 to TRBJ2-2, with TRBD1 as a possible D gene (6 bases). The ends were cut back, 3 bases at V and 0 bases at J, with 17 bases in the middle. CDR1 LNHNV and CDR2 YYDKDF come from the germline V gene (reference sequence). The CDR3 is made up of 18 amino acids. The CDR3 protein is CATSRESGVWANTGELFF. Here the CDR3 DNA reads TGTGCCACCAGCAGGGAATCAGGGGTTTGGGCGAACACCGGGGAGCTGTTTTTT.

This clonotype was seen a few times. The CDR3, as DNA: TGTGCCAGCAGTTACGGGTCTGACACTGAAGCTTTCTTT. As protein: CASSYGSDTEAFF. The chain is built from TRBV6-5 and TRBJ1-1; D gene ambiguous. Deletions cut 2 bases from V and 3 bases from J, with 7 bases between. Germline V CDR1 and CDR2: MNHEY, SVGAGI. The CDR3 extends over 13 amino acids.

The sample holds a few counts of this clonotype. The rearrangement joins TRBV11-2 to TRBJ1-4; no clear D. CDR3 length: 14 amino acids. CDR1 and CDR2 (germline): SGHAT, FQNNGV. The V end lost 1 base, the J end lost 8 bases, and 11 bases lay between the germline ends. The DNA of the CDR3 is TGTGCCAGCAGCTTAGTTGCGGTAGGGGAAAAACTGTTTTTT. This codes for CASSLVAVGEKLFF.

The rearrangement links TRBV30 to TRBJ2-5, with TRBD2 as a possible D gene (6 bases). This CDR3 contains 13 residues. The germline V gene encodes CDR1 GTSNPN and CDR2 SVGIG (reference sequence). Trimming cost V 3 bases and J 2 bases, with 10 bases left between them. The CDR3 loop reads CAWRGLIQETQYF. CDR3 DNA: TGTGCCTGGAGGGGACTTATTCAAGAGACCCAGTACTTC.

This clonotype was seen more than once but under ten times. The chain joins TRBV5-1 to TRBJ1-1; D call uncertain. The CDR3 runs to 12 residues. Between the trimmed V and J ends, which lost 1 base and 11 bases, there was a span of 12 bases. From germline, CDR1 is SGHRS and CDR2 YFSETQ. Written as DNA, the CDR3 is TGCGCCAGCAGCTTGATCAAGGGCACGGCTTTCTTT. Encoded protein: CASSLIKGTAFF.

J is TRBJ2-3 and V is TRBV24-1, with TRBD2 identical over 9 bases. The CDR3 consists of 15 residues. V trimming: 5 bases; J trimming: 5 bases; junction bases outside the gene matches: 7. Germline CDR1 reads KGHDR; CDR2 reads SFDVKD. Here the CDR3 DNA reads TGTGCCACCAGTGTTGCGGGGGGGCCCCAAGATACGCAGTATTTT. Amino acids: CATSVAGGPQDTQYF.

This clonotype occurred a few times. The chain employs TRBV3-1 and TRBJ2-3; unclear D gene. V dropped 4 bases and J dropped 9 bases, with 11 bases sitting between them. The germline V gene has CDR1 LGHDT and CDR2 YNNKEL (reference sequence). The CDR3 sequence is 12 residues long. The chain's CDR3 is CASSLSKNTQYF. The CDR3 nucleotides are TGTGCCAGCAGCCTTTCGAAAAACACGCAGTATTTT.

Ten or more counts support this clonotype. One junction end does not reproduce the germline sequence, and a read error may be involved. The chain joins TRBV12-3 or TRBV12-4 to TRBJ2-7; D gene unclear. The CDR3 loop spans 12 amino acids. CDR3 region: CASSLFSYEQYF. The CDR3 DNA is TGCGCCAGCAGCTTGTTCAGCTACGAGCAGTACTTC.

This rearrangement joins TRBV24-1 to TRBJ2-3, with TRBD2 matching over 10 bases. There are 16 residues in the CDR3. V shed 6 bases and J 0 bases; nucleotides not matched to a gene: 5. Germline V CDR1 and CDR2: KGHDR, SFDVKD. As DNA, the CDR3 is TGTGCCACCAGTCGGGTGACTAGCGGGAGCACAGATACGCAGTATTTT. Translating it yields CATSRVTSGSTDTQYF.

This clonotype was counted a few times. V usage is TRBV20-1 and J usage is TRBJ2-2; D is uncertain. CDR1 and CDR2 (germline): DFQATT, SNEGSKA (reference sequence). The CDR3 length is 16 residues. Trimming pared 1 base from V and 1 base from J, leaving 13 bases between. CDR3 in DNA: TGCAGTGCTAGAGGACCCGCCAGACAGAACACCGGGGAGCTGTTTTTT. As protein: CSARGPARQNTGELFF.

The chain couples TRBV27 to TRBJ2-7; D is unclear. The ends were cut back, 2 bases at V and 1 base at J, with 6 bases in the middle. The CDR3 sequence is 13 residues long. Per germline, CDR1 MNHEY and CDR2 SMNVEV (reference sequence). The CDR3 protein is CASSLKLSYEQYF. For the CDR3, the DNA is TGTGCCAGCAGTTTAAAGTTATCCTACGAGCAGTACTTC.

The chain couples TRBV18 to TRBJ2-3; D is unresolved. V shed 3 bases and J shed 3 bases, with 10 bases lying between them. The CDR3 is 14 amino acids. The germline V gene encodes CDR1 KGHSH and CDR2 LQKENI. DNA for the CDR3: TGTGCCAGCTCACCGGAGACGTCGACAGATACGCAGTATTTT. This encodes CASSPETSTDTQYF.

CDR3 region: CASSPRDRTVQNYGYTF. As DNA, the CDR3 is TGTGCCAGCAGTCCCCGGGACAGGACAGTACAGAACTATGGCTACACCTTC. The chain has TRBV2 and TRBJ1-2; 8 bases are a match to TRBD1. Losses at the gene ends were 5 bases for V and 2 bases for J; bases not matched to a gene: 13. CDR1 SNHLY and CDR2 FYNNEI come from the germline V gene. The CDR3 contains 17 residues.

This clonotype showed up many times. V gene TRBV12-3 or TRBV12-4 combines with J gene TRBJ1-3; TRBD1 matches at 7 bases. J was trimmed by 4 bases and V by 6 bases; bases with no gene match: 15. This CDR3 comprises 17 residues. The CDR3 DNA is TGTGCCAGCAGGGCAGACACAGGGGAAGAATCCGGAAACACCATATATTTT. Translated: CASRADTGEESGNTIYF.

The table lists this clonotype with a few counts. This rearrangement joins TRBV20-1 to TRBJ2-3; D gene ambiguous. The CDR3 loop spans 12 amino acids. Per germline, CDR1 DFQATT and CDR2 SNEGSKA (reference sequence). V was shortened by 3 bases and J by 7 bases, with 11 bases between the two germline ends. CDR3 coding DNA: TGCAGTGCTAGTGAAGGGTACCATACGCAGTATTTT. Its protein is CSASEGYHTQYF.

This clonotype showed up many times. The V call is TRBV6-4, the J call TRBJ2-1; 10 nucleotides agree with TRBD2. Germline CDR1 MRHNA, CDR2 SNTAGT. This CDR3 is built from 15 residues. V trimming: 3 bases; J trimming: 7 bases; junction bases outside the gene matches: 6. The CDR3: CASSERAGGPNEQFF. The CDR3, as DNA: TGTGCCAGCAGTGAAAGAGCGGGAGGGCCAAATGAGCAGTTCTTC.

The rearrangement links TRBV12-3 or TRBV12-4 to TRBJ2-1; TRBD2 aligns across 8 bases. Losses at the gene ends were 8 bases for V and 8 bases for J; bases not matched to a gene: 14. The CDR3 loop spans 15 amino acids. Here the CDR3 DNA reads TGTGCCAGCCGCCGCGGGTCGGGAGGGGTCGATGAGCAGTTCTTC. Translated, it gives CASRRGSGGVDEQFF.

This clonotype was detected a few times. The rearrangement joins TRBV4-1 to TRBJ2-3, with 12 bases lining up with TRBD2. V lost 1 base to trimming and J lost 5 bases; unmatched junction nucleotides: 7. The germline gives CDR1 MGHRA, CDR2 YSYEKL. CDR3 length: 17 amino acids. The CDR3 is CASSQARASGGEDTQYF. The CDR3, as DNA: TGCGCCAGCAGCCAAGCGCGGGCTAGCGGGGGGGAAGATACGCAGTATTTT.

This clonotype was seen more than once but under ten times. The chain links TRBV29-1 to TRBJ2-3, with 10 bases aligning to TRBD2. V lost 7 bases, J lost 2 bases, and 12 bases stayed unmatched. From germline, CDR1 is SQVTM and CDR2 ANQGSEA. This CDR3 is 16 amino acids long. DNA for the CDR3: TGCAGCGCCCTAAGACGAGCGGGGGGGAACACAGATACGCAGTATTTT. As protein: CSALRRAGGNTDTQYF.

This clonotype was seen only a few times. V is TRBV12-3 or TRBV12-4 and J is TRBJ2-1; 8 bases map to TRBD2. This CDR3 is 12 amino acids long. V gave up 3 bases and J gave up 13 bases; unmatched junction bases: 5. As DNA, the CDR3 is TGTGCCAGCAGTTTTGGGGGACTAGGTCAGTTCTTC. It encodes CASSFGGLGQFF.

V usage is TRBV12-3 or TRBV12-4 and J usage is TRBJ2-3; TRBD2 might be the D (5 bases). Trimming took 9 bases from V and 0 from J, leaving 19 bases between them. CDR3 length: 16 residues. CDR3 DNA: TGTGCCAGTACCGGGAAAGCTACCCCTAGCACAGATACGCAGTATTTT. This encodes CASTGKATPSTDTQYF.

This clonotype has more than one count but fewer than ten. The chain carries TRBV10-2 and TRBJ2-7, with unresolved D. Trimming cost V 7 bases and J 5 bases, with 18 bases left between them. The CDR3 runs 14 residues. CDR1 and CDR2 (germline): WSHSY, SAAADI. The CDR3 loop reads CASTMVTARDEQYF. The CDR3 region has the DNA TGCGCCAGCACGATGGTCACAGCCCGCGACGAGCAGTACTTC.

The rearrangement uses TRBV7-8 and TRBJ2-7; no clear D gene. Looked up from germline, CDR1 is SGHVS and CDR2 is FQNEAQ. This CDR3 is built from 16 residues. The V end lost 2 bases, the J end lost 6 bases, and 20 bases lay between the germline ends. CDR3 DNA sequence: TGTGCCAGCAGCTTAAATGTCCGGACCAAATGGGTCGAGCAGTACTTC. It specifies CASSLNVRTKWVEQYF. The variable domain in full, with the rest retrieved from reference TRBV7-8 and TRBJ2-7, is GAGVSQSPRYKVAKRGQDVALRCDPISGHVSLFWYQQALGQGPEFLTYFQNEAQLDKSGLPSDRFFAERPEGSVSTLKIQRTQQEDSAVYLCASSLNVRTKWVEQYFGPGTRLTVT.

This clonotype was observed a few times. CDR3 region: CASSQRAVNTEAFF. The CDR3, as DNA: TGTGCCAGCAGCCAAAGGGCCGTGAACACTGAAGCTTTCTTT. The chain links TRBV3-1 to TRBJ1-1; unclear D gene. Trimming removed 2 bases at V and 0 bases at J, with 7 bases between. The germline CDR1 and CDR2 sequences are LGHDT and YNNKEL (reference sequence). The CDR3 loop spans 14 amino acids.